The entry that follows covers one T cell receptor beta chain sequence. This specimen belongs to a study of blood T cell repertoires in COVID-19. Study context: Sample material is recorded as cDNA or gDNA derived from T cells, B-cell-depleted T cells, or PBMCs.

This CDR3 region has 11 residues. V was clipped by 8 bases and J by 10 bases; unmatched bases: 7. Germline V gives CDR1 SGHDT, CDR2 YYEEEE. Donors in Cohort 3 who had recovered were those with two negative PCRs, healthcare professional clearance, or resolution of their symptoms. Libraries were prepared by immunoSEQ multiplex PCR; TCRdb keeps only in-frame clonotypes and omits some of them. The data hold 200,000 to 300,000 clones, with roughly 90% observed a single time. The rearrangement joins TRBV5-6 to TRBJ1-1; TRBD1 matches at 8 bases. The sample was PBMCs or T cells enriched from blood (not recorded which). The clonotype was recovered from a man aged 35-49 years who had recovered from COVID-19. CDR3 protein: CASGRGQGAFF. DNA for the CDR3: TGTGCCAGTGGCCGAGGACAGGGAGCTTTCTTT.